This T cell receptor (beta chain) emerged from a study of OX40 agonist ivuxolimab in advanced cancers. Study at large: Patients were dosed with the agonistic anti-OX40 (CD134) antibody ivuxolimab.

Assay: immunoSEQ multiplex PCR; the TCRdb copy retains only in-frame clones and omits some. The sample includes about 50,000 clones, 70% to 90% of them seen just once. The germline gives CDR1 GTSNPN, CDR2 SVGIG (reference sequence). The ends lost 3 bases at V and 3 bases at J; junction bases unmatched: 4. The CDR3 contains 13 residues. The chain employs TRBV30 and TRBJ1-2; 7 bases align to TRBD1. The sequence derives from an adult with an advanced solid tumor such as melanoma, head and neck, liver or kidney cancer. This material consisted of CD4+ or CD8+ T cells sorted from blood, taken in a trial of the OX40 agonist ivuxolimab. CDR3 loop: CAWSGTVDYGYTF. DNA of the CDR3: TGTGCCTGGAGCGGGACAGTAGACTATGGCTACACCTTC.